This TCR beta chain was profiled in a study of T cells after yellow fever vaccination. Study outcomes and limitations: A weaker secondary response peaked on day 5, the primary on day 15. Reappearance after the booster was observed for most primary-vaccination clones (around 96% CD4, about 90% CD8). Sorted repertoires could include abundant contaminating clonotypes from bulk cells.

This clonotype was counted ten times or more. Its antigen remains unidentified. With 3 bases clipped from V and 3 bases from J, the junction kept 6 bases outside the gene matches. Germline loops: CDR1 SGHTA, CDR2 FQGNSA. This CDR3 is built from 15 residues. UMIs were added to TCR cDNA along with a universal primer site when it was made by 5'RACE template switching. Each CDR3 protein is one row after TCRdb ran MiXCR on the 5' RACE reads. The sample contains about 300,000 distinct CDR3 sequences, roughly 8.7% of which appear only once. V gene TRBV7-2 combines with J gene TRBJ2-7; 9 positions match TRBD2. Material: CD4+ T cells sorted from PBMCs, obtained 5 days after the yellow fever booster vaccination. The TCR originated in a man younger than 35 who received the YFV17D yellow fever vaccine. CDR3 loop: CASSFSGGPFYEQYV. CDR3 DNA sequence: TGTGCCAGCAGCTTTAGCGGGGGACCGTTCTACGAGCAGTACGTC.